This T cell receptor (beta chain) was captured by sequencing in a study of beta chain features in type 1 diabetes (dated by TCRdb to the late 2010s). With respect to the entire study: Patients and healthy donors did not differ in mean age, gender distribution, total cell number or subset yield. The study compared the TCRB repertoires of sorted circulating CD4+ T cell subsets in recently diagnosed type 1 diabetes patients with those in matched healthy donors. Regulatory and stem cell-like memory subsets were isolated from only 8 patients and 8 healthy donors, whereas naive and central memory subsets came from all 30 or so donors. A total of roughly 99 million sorted cells were examined across all samples, and the number of cells per subset was strongly correlated with RNA yield.

On this clone itself: Its specific antigen is unknown. No clone much larger than this one lies a single base away; base qualities are absent.

According to the germline V gene, CDR1 reads SGHTA and CDR2 reads FQGNSA. The CDR3 goes from the cysteine to the phenylalanine over 13 residues. Of the read, only the CDR3 DNA is kept; its 39 bases are in frame from base 1. V is cut by 5 bases and J by 6 bases, and the space between the germline ends is 11 bases. Each donor gave one peripheral blood draw, around 0.12 L on average, collected into heparinised tubes. Using a panel that included CD45RO, CCR7, CD25, CD127, CD95 and CD27, naive, central memory, regulatory and stem cell-like memory CD4+ T cells were sorted on a BD FACSAria II. All sorted populations exceeded 98% purity. PBMCs were isolated right away by Lymphoprep density gradient centrifugation and were stained directly, without culture. To minimize batch effects, samples were stained and sorted in pairs, one healthy donor with one patient per experiment. The entire isolated RNA was reverse transcribed using the High Capacity cDNA Reverse Transcription Kit, and thus expressed TCRB transcripts were sequenced. Deep immunoSEQ sequencing was applied to naive, central memory and regulatory T cell samples, giving an average of about 3.8 million total reads per sample. Sorted cells were lysed in RLT buffer and RNA was extracted with DNase-treated RNeasy Micro or Mini kits, depending on cell number. Each cell subset was processed separately to prevent cross-contamination, with patient and healthy donor samples processed together. The immunoSEQ multiplex PCR was used to amplify TCRB sequences from cDNA, generating 87-bp fragments that spanned the CDR3 region. The amplicons were sequenced using the Illumina HiSeq platform. As for the original processing: Synthetic template baselines were used to correct PCR bias computationally, reads within Hamming distance 2 were collapsed together, and singletons that could not be merged were discarded. Reads were aligned to IMGT to assign V, D and J genes, CDR3 length, and insertions or deletions at six rearrangement sites. Clonotype counts were normalized to sorted cell number within each subset before computing true diversity and Gini coefficients with the tcR R package. Repertoire sharing was quantified using the overlap coefficient calculated on TCRB nucleotide sequences. Out-of-frame TCRB sequences from naive cells were analyzed to stand in for the pre-selection repertoire. In its TCRdb copy, this immuneACCESS table keeps in-frame sequences only and misses some clones. Where compared with another copy, unresolved V genes explain less than half of these, and the others have no known cause. That table gives V, J and clone size, and the DNA gave D and trimming. This sample has roughly 500,000 clones in its table, and about 10% of those were observed once. The top ten constitute around 0.05% of the sample.

The paper's findings and limits, for the study overall: The naive, central memory and regulatory TCRB repertoires appeared to resemble one another more closely among patients than among healthy donors. At VDJ recombination sites, type 1 diabetes patients had fewer insertions and more deleted nucleotides, which implies abnormalities in thymic rearrangement. In all four CD4+ subsets, TCRB CDR3 length was moderately but significantly shorter in type 1 diabetes patients. Shorter templates might be favored by PCR, yet because patient and control samples were amplified and corrected together, any such skew would affect both groups equally. Because small numbers of individuals were included in the HLA sub-analyses, any influence of HLA type on TCRB rearrangement was left unresolved. Because cDNA was sequenced instead of genomic DNA, highly expressing activated cells could be over-represented, though the groups showed no difference in activation or CD3 levels.

Sequencing was carried out using naive CD4+ T cells from blood. The intended sense of this specimen's cell subset or site label: true naive CD4+ T cells. This receptor was obtained from a woman aged 18-29 years in good health. The sequence is built from TRBV7-2 and TRBJ2-1, with the D segment identity uncertain. The CDR3 region reads CASSQTSVNEQFF. In nucleotides, the sequence is TGTGCCAGCAGCCAGACGTCAGTCAATGAGCAGTTCTTC.